A selection of T cell receptor beta chains follows, all from one sample in a study of T cell responses to AZD1222 COVID-19 vaccine. The assay was immunoSEQ multiplex PCR, and TCRdb's table has in-frame clones only and misses some. The sample consists of some 150,000 clones, about 92% of them appearing once. This specimen consisted of peripheral blood, obtained on day 0 of MenACWY control vaccination. These receptors all come from an adult in good health. Both conserved end residues are part of each CDR3. A D gene is named only where the DNA matches it firmly. Clone size appears in some rows only: once, few, many, or a class for an expanded clone.

v_call: TRBV7-2
clone_size: -
d_call: -
j_call: TRBJ2-3
cdr3_aa: CASSFWTPGADTQYF
cdr3_nt: TGTGCCAGCAGCTTTTGGACCCCGGGGGCAGATACGCAGTATTTT

v_call: TRBV15
clone_size: once
d_call: TRBD2
j_call: TRBJ2-1
cdr3_aa: CATSRGDSGIWNEQFF
cdr3_nt: TGTGCCACCAGCAGAGGGGATAGCGGGATCTGGAATGAGCAGTTCTTC

v_call: TRBV24-1
clone_size: few
d_call: TRBD1
j_call: TRBJ2-7
cdr3_aa: CATSDSKQGAYEQYF
cdr3_nt: TGTGCCACCAGTGATTCTAAACAGGGGGCCTACGAGCAGTACTTC

v_call: TRBV7-3
clone_size: -
d_call: -
j_call: TRBJ1-1
cdr3_aa: CASSREGTTPNTEAFF
cdr3_nt: TGTGCCAGCAGCCGAGAGGGGACAACTCCGAACACTGAAGCTTTCTTT

v_call: TRBV28
clone_size: -
d_call: TRBD1
j_call: TRBJ1-2
cdr3_aa: CASSSGQGTANYGYTF
cdr3_nt: TGTGCCAGCAGTTCGGGACAGGGGACCGCTAACTATGGCTACACCTTC

v_call: TRBV12-3/TRBV12-4
clone_size: once
d_call: -
j_call: TRBJ1-2
cdr3_aa: CASSFSDNYGYTF
cdr3_nt: TGTGCCAGCAGTTTTTCGGACAACTATGGCTACACCTTC

v_call: TRBV5-5
clone_size: -
d_call: -
j_call: TRBJ2-7
cdr3_aa: CASSFADTYEQYF
cdr3_nt: TGTGCCAGCAGCTTTGCAGATACCTACGAGCAGTACTTC

v_call: TRBV6-5
clone_size: -
d_call: TRBD1
j_call: TRBJ1-1
cdr3_aa: CASSYLGGTGSAFF
cdr3_nt: TGTGCCAGCAGCTACCTTGGCGGGACAGGGTCAGCTTTCTTT

v_call: TRBV7-9
clone_size: -
d_call: -
j_call: TRBJ1-2
cdr3_aa: CASSLPPGGERHGYTF
cdr3_nt: TGTGCCAGCAGCTTGCCCCCGGGGGGGGAACGGCATGGCTACACCTTC

v_call: TRBV7-9
clone_size: -
d_call: -
j_call: TRBJ2-2
cdr3_aa: CASSSGRGGELFF
cdr3_nt: TGTGCCAGCAGCTCCGGGCGAGGCGGGGAGCTGTTTTTT

v_call: TRBV5-1
clone_size: -
d_call: -
j_call: TRBJ1-6
cdr3_aa: CASSFMNSPLHF
cdr3_nt: TGCGCCAGCAGCTTTATGAATTCACCCCTCCACTTT

v_call: TRBV11-3
clone_size: -
d_call: -
j_call: TRBJ1-2
cdr3_aa: CASSLHQTYGYTF
cdr3_nt: TGTGCCAGCAGCTTACACCAGACCTATGGCTACACCTTC

v_call: TRBV13
clone_size: -
d_call: -
j_call: TRBJ2-7
cdr3_aa: CASSYGTGLSYEQYF
cdr3_nt: TGTGCCAGCAGTTACGGAACCGGGCTAAGCTACGAGCAGTACTTC

v_call: TRBV30
clone_size: once
d_call: TRBD1
j_call: TRBJ1-2
cdr3_aa: CAWSDRGTYGYTF
cdr3_nt: TGTGCCTGGAGTGACAGGGGGACCTATGGCTACACCTTC

v_call: TRBV19
clone_size: -
d_call: -
j_call: TRBJ1-1
cdr3_aa: CASSIRRGDGSEDEAFF
cdr3_nt: TGTGCCAGTAGTATAAGGAGGGGAGACGGGTCCGAAGATGAAGCTTTCTTT

v_call: TRBV28
clone_size: -
d_call: -
j_call: TRBJ1-2
cdr3_aa: CASRGVVTYGYTF
cdr3_nt: TGTGCCAGCAGGGGTGTGGTCACCTATGGCTACACCTTC

v_call: TRBV27
clone_size: -
d_call: -
j_call: TRBJ2-7
cdr3_aa: CASSPGPYEQYF
cdr3_nt: TGTGCCAGCAGTCCCGGGCCGTACGAGCAGTACTTC

v_call: TRBV19
clone_size: -
d_call: -
j_call: TRBJ1-1
cdr3_aa: CASSTSAGGPNTEAFF
cdr3_nt: TGTGCCAGTAGTACCTCGGCGGGGGGCCCGAACACTGAAGCTTTCTTT

v_call: TRBV19
clone_size: -
d_call: TRBD2
j_call: TRBJ2-7
cdr3_aa: CASRTGGNSYEQYF
cdr3_nt: TGTGCCAGTAGGACCGGGGGGAATTCCTACGAGCAGTACTTC

v_call: TRBV11-1
clone_size: -
d_call: TRBD2
j_call: TRBJ2-2
cdr3_aa: CASSLFVGGAGELFF
cdr3_nt: TGTGCCAGCAGCTTATTCGTGGGAGGGGCCGGGGAGCTGTTTTTT

v_call: TRBV5-5
clone_size: -
d_call: TRBD2
j_call: TRBJ2-5
cdr3_aa: CASSLEVSGRFQETQYF
cdr3_nt: TGTGCCAGCAGCTTGGAGGTTAGCGGGAGGTTTCAAGAGACCCAGTACTTC

v_call: TRBV4-1
clone_size: -
d_call: TRBD1
j_call: TRBJ2-3
cdr3_aa: CASSQLPRTGQSNPQYF
cdr3_nt: TGCGCCAGCAGCCAACTGCCTAGGACGGGACAGTCCAATCCGCAGTATTTT

v_call: TRBV7-2
clone_size: -
d_call: -
j_call: TRBJ1-5
cdr3_aa: CASSLSRRGNQPQHF
cdr3_nt: TGTGCCAGCAGCTTAAGCAGGAGGGGCAATCAGCCCCAGCATTTT

v_call: TRBV7-3
clone_size: -
d_call: -
j_call: TRBJ1-1
cdr3_aa: CASSLRGPPSTEAFF
cdr3_nt: TGTGCCAGCAGCTTAAGAGGTCCTCCGAGCACTGAAGCTTTCTTT

v_call: TRBV3-1/TRBV3-2
clone_size: -
d_call: -
j_call: TRBJ2-1
cdr3_aa: CASSQLDEQFF
cdr3_nt: TGTGCCAGCAGCCAATTAGATGAGCAGTTCTTC

v_call: TRBV5-5
clone_size: -
d_call: TRBD1
j_call: TRBJ2-7
cdr3_aa: CASSRRDRNEQYF
cdr3_nt: TGTGCCAGCAGCCGCCGGGACAGGAACGAGCAGTACTTC

v_call: TRBV11-2
clone_size: -
d_call: -
j_call: TRBJ2-7
cdr3_aa: CASSSPGAKAEQYF
cdr3_nt: TGTGCCAGCAGCTCGCCCGGGGCCAAAGCCGAGCAGTACTTC

v_call: TRBV9
clone_size: -
d_call: -
j_call: TRBJ1-2
cdr3_aa: CASSALDASNYGYTF
cdr3_nt: TGTGCCAGCAGCGCCCTCGATGCCTCTAACTATGGCTACACCTTC

v_call: TRBV24-1
clone_size: -
d_call: TRBD1
j_call: TRBJ2-3
cdr3_aa: CATSDFRFGTGFPDTQYF
cdr3_nt: TGTGCCACCAGTGATTTTAGATTCGGGACAGGGTTTCCAGATACGCAGTATTTT